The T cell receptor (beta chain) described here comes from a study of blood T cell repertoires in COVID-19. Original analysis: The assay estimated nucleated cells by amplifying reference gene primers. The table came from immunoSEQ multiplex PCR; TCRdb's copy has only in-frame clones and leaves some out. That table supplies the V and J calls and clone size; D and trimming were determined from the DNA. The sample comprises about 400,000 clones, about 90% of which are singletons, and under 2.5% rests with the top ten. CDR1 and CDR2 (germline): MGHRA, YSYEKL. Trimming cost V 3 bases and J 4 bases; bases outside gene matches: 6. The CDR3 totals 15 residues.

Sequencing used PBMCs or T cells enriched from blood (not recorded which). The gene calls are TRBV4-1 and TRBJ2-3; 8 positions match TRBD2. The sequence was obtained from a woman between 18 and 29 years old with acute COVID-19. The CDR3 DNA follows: TGCGCCAGCAGCCAGGGTAGCGGGGCGCCAGATACGCAGTATTTT. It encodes CASSQGSGAPDTQYF.